What follows are 29 T cell receptor beta chains derived from one specimen sequenced in a study of shared clonotypes between healthy human individuals (dated by TCRdb to about 2020). Receptor libraries were prepared by the immunoSEQ multiplex PCR assay. This is the immuneACCESS table as TCRdb keeps it, with only in-frame sequences that have V and J called. A part of the clones is gone; compared with another copy, unresolved V genes explain less than half, and the rest is unexplained. This sample is represented by 2 million or so clones; approximately 95% of them were singletons. The ten largest clones add up to roughly 0.13% of the sample. The sequencing sample was made of naive CD4+ T cells sorted from blood. According to the study, the label for this sample's cell subset or site signals: CD45RA+ positively selected. The receptor source for this set is a man aged 18 to 29 in good health.

The rearrangement joins TRBV30 to TRBJ2-7, with 9 bases fitting TRBD2. Trimming removed 1 base from V and 4 bases from J; junction bases left unmatched: 8. The CDR3 sequence is 15 residues long. Germline V gene sequence: CDR1 GTSNPN, CDR2 SVGIG (reference sequence). The CDR3: CAWSAPGLAGYEQYF. As DNA, the CDR3 is TGTGCCTGGAGTGCTCCGGGACTAGCTGGATACGAGCAGTACTTC.

The chain uses TRBV7-9 and TRBJ2-1; possible D gene TRBD2, 5 bases. V shed 1 base and J shed 8 bases, with 9 bases lying between them. This CDR3 comprises 13 residues. Germline lookup yields CDR1 SEHNR and CDR2 FQNEAQ (reference sequence). In nucleotides, the CDR3 is TGTGCCAGCAGCTTAGGAGGACTGGATGAGCAGTTCTTC. This sequence encodes CASSLGGLDEQFF.

This rearrangement joins TRBV30 to TRBJ2-3, with 8 nucleotides matching TRBD2. The CDR3 is 14 amino acids. CDR1 and CDR2 (germline): GTSNPN, SVGIG (reference sequence). After removal of 1 base from V and 4 bases from J, the junction contained 4 bases not matched to a gene. The CDR3 region has the DNA TGTGCCTGGAGTGCCGGGGGGGAGGCAGATACGCAGTATTTT. Protein: CAWSAGGEADTQYF.

This rearrangement joins TRBV19 to TRBJ2-7; TRBD1 might be the D (7 bases). The CDR3 is made up of 15 amino acids. Germline lookup yields CDR1 LNHDA and CDR2 SQIVND (reference sequence). V shed 5 bases and J shed 2 bases, with 16 bases lying between them. CDR3: CASSGGGGAPYEQYF. The CDR3, as DNA: TGTGCCAGTAGTGGAGGAGGGGGCGCGCCCTACGAGCAGTACTTC.

This clone is a singleton in its sample. The chain has TRBV6-1 and TRBJ2-7; tentatively, D is TRBD2 (5 bases). The CDR3 runs to 15 residues. Germline CDR1 and CDR2: MNHNS and SASEGT. The V gene lost 6 bases and the J gene lost 6 bases, with 21 bases spanning the gap. The CDR3 region has the DNA TGTGCCAGCAGCTTTACAAGGGAGACACCTGGCGAGCAGTACTTC. It translates to CASSFTRETPGEQYF.

The genes are TRBV6-5 and TRBJ2-1; D is tentatively TRBD1 or TRBD2 (5 bases each). The CDR3 loop spans 13 amino acids. Per germline, CDR1 MNHEY and CDR2 SVGAGI. V gave up 6 bases and J gave up 12 bases, with 18 bases separating them. In DNA form, the CDR3 reads TGTGCCAGCAGCCGGACCGGGGCCGGATTGCAGTTCTTC. Protein: CASSRTGAGLQFF.

Notes on this clone: This clone may be a read error of a much larger clone one base away. The same CDR3 arises from other DNA sequences in this sample as well. This sequence joins TRBV7-2 and TRBJ1-5; D remains ambiguous. V lost 1 base and J 6 bases, leaving 4 bases between the germline ends. CDR1 and CDR2 from the germline V gene are SGHTA and FQGNSA. The length of the CDR3 is 12 residues. Here the CDR3 DNA reads TGTGCCAGCAGCTTAGTTGGTCAGCCCCAGCATTTT. It codes for CASSLVGQPQHF.

This chain links TRBV5-6 with TRBJ2-1; D remains unclear. Trimming took 4 bases from V and 10 from J, leaving 12 bases between them. In germline, CDR1 is SGHDT, CDR2 YYEEEE. The CDR3 runs to 12 residues. The CDR3 here is CASSTPPGEQFF. The CDR3 DNA follows: TGTGCCAGCAGCACGCCCCCCGGGGAGCAGTTCTTC.

As regards this clone: A single base separates this from a much larger clone, so it may be a read error. The chain recombines TRBV30 with TRBJ2-1, with D possibly being TRBD2 (6 bases). CDR1 is GTSNPN and CDR2 is SVGIG in the germline V gene (reference sequence). The ends were cut back, 5 bases at V and 9 bases at J, with 17 bases in the middle. CDR3 length: 13 amino acids. The DNA of the CDR3 is TGTGCCTGGGGTCCCCAGCGGGCGGGTGAGCAGTTCTTC. Translation gives CAWGPQRAGEQFF.

The V and J genes are TRBV19 and TRBJ2-7; 7 bases are a match to TRBD1. CDR1 and CDR2 (germline): LNHDA, SQIVND (reference sequence). CDR3 length: 14 amino acids. V trimming: 5 bases; J trimming: 2 bases; junction bases outside the gene matches: 6. CDR3 in DNA: TGTGCCAGTAGTGATCGACAGGGACCCTACGAGCAGTACTTC. This codes for CASSDRQGPYEQYF.

Worth noting for this clone: This CDR3 is also generated by other DNA sequences in the sample. The chain couples TRBV7-9 to TRBJ2-7, with 7 nucleotides matching TRBD2. The CDR3 extends over 12 amino acids. Germline loops: CDR1 SEHNR, CDR2 FQNEAQ (reference sequence). V lost 5 bases to trimming and J lost 3 bases; unmatched junction nucleotides: 1. CDR3 protein: CASSRTSYEQYF. The CDR3, as DNA: TGTGCCAGCAGCAGGACTAGCTACGAGCAGTACTTC.

The V call is TRBV4-1, the J call TRBJ2-7; perhaps TRBD1 as D (5 bases). Trimming pared 1 base from V and 5 bases from J, leaving 6 bases between. Per the germline V gene, CDR1 is MGHRA and CDR2 is YSYEKL. The length of the CDR3 is 12 residues. The CDR3 sequence: CASSQGGHEQYF. CDR3 sequence (DNA): TGCGCCAGCAGCCAAGGGGGCCACGAGCAGTACTTC.

Worth noting for this clone: At the DNA level, this CDR3 is encoded by other sequences in the same sample as well. V usage is TRBV7-2 and J usage is TRBJ1-5; D is perhaps TRBD1 (6 bases). Germline values: CDR1 SGHTA, CDR2 FQGNSA. This CDR3 comprises 15 residues. With 5 bases removed from V and 0 bases from J, the gap between germline ends came to 11 bases. CDR3 coding DNA: TGTGCCAGCAGCCTACAGGGTTATAGCAATCAGCCCCAGCATTTT. Its protein product is CASSLQGYSNQPQHF.

The chain has TRBV5-1 and TRBJ2-3; D might be TRBD1 (5 bases). The CDR3 totals 14 residues. Germline-derived CDR1 and CDR2 are SGHRS and YFSETQ. V gave up 4 bases and J gave up 2 bases, with 11 bases separating them. In DNA, the CDR3 is TGCGCCAGCAGCCACGGACAAGCCACAGATACGCAGTATTTT. This encodes CASSHGQATDTQYF.

This rearrangement joins TRBV5-1 to TRBJ1-4; D gene ambiguous. Trimming took off 7 bases at V and 0 bases at J, with 10 bases between the two ends. Germline assignment: CDR1 SGHRS and CDR2 YFSETQ. The CDR3 is made up of 14 amino acids. The CDR3 loop reads CASAPEPTNEKLFF. Here the CDR3 DNA reads TGCGCCAGCGCCCCAGAACCAACTAATGAAAAACTGTTTTTT.

V is TRBV10-2 and J is TRBJ1-5; 9 bases match TRBD1. This CDR3 region has 15 residues. Trimming took 6 bases from V and 0 from J; bases not matched to a gene: 3. The germline CDR1 and CDR2 sequences are WSHSY and SAAADI. In DNA form, the CDR3 reads TGCGCCAGCAGGGGGACAGGGAATAGCAATCAGCCCCAGCATTTT. The encoded protein is CASRGTGNSNQPQHF.

V usage is TRBV2 and J usage is TRBJ1-2; 7 positions agree with TRBD1. CDR1 is SNHLY, CDR2 FYNNEI, per germline. This CDR3 is 14 amino acids long. V gave up 4 bases and J gave up 2 bases; unmatched junction bases: 4. The CDR3 reads CASSVGRGNYGYTF. DNA of the CDR3: TGTGCCAGCAGTGTAGGCAGGGGGAACTATGGCTACACCTTC.

V and J are TRBV11-2 and TRBJ2-1; perhaps TRBD2 as D (5 bases). Germline loops: CDR1 SGHAT, CDR2 FQNNGV. The CDR3 is 13 residues long. The V end was cut by 4 bases, the J end by 7 bases, with 11 bases between. The CDR3 protein is CASSSQAVNEQFF. DNA for the CDR3: TGTGCCAGCAGCTCCCAAGCGGTAAATGAGCAGTTCTTC.

The V gene is TRBV30, the J gene TRBJ1-4, with a weak D call TRBD1 (6 bases). The V gene lost 1 base and the J gene lost 8 bases, with 11 bases spanning the gap. The CDR3 loop spans 13 amino acids. Germline CDR1 and CDR2: GTSNPN and SVGIG (reference sequence). The chain's CDR3 is CAWSGSRGEKLFF. The CDR3, as DNA: TGTGCCTGGAGTGGGTCAAGGGGGGAAAAACTGTTTTTT.

V and J are TRBV19 and TRBJ2-7, with no clear D. Trimming pared 4 bases from V and 4 bases from J, leaving 11 bases between. This CDR3 spans 13 amino acids. CDR1 is LNHDA, CDR2 SQIVND, per germline (reference sequence). The CDR3 loop reads CASSSPPTYEQYF. Written as DNA, the CDR3 is TGTGCCAGTAGTAGTCCACCTACGTACGAGCAGTACTTC.

With regard to this clone: The identical CDR3 is also encoded by other nucleotide sequences in the sample. The genes are TRBV4-1 and TRBJ2-1; D is uncertain. The germline gives CDR1 MGHRA, CDR2 YSYEKL. V was cut by 0 bases and J by 0 bases, with 6 bases left in between. The CDR3 covers 15 residues. The CDR3 nucleotides read TGCGCCAGCAGCCAAGATCTGAGCTCCTACAATGAGCAGTTCTTC. Protein product: CASSQDLSSYNEQFF.

This sequence joins TRBV7-2 and TRBJ2-1; perhaps D is TRBD1 or TRBD2 (6 bases each). Germline V gene data show CDR1 as SGHTA and CDR2 as FQGNSA. Trimming cost V 10 bases and J 10 bases, with 23 bases left between them. The CDR3 is 14 amino acids. The CDR3 is CATRSGAPAGEQFF. CDR3 nucleotide sequence: TGTGCCACCCGTTCGGGGGCCCCGGCGGGGGAGCAGTTCTTC. Using reference TRBV7-2 and TRBJ2-1 for the parts outside the CDR3, the full variable domain is GAGVSQSPSNKVTEKGKDVELRCDPISGHTALYWYRQSLGQGLEFLIYFQGNSAPDKSGLPSDRFSAERTGGSVSTLTIQRTQQEDSAVYLCATRSGAPAGEQFFGPGTRLTVL.

The CDR3 protein is CASSLGGRLQETQYF. CDR3 coding DNA: TGTGCCAGCAGCTTGGGGGGTCGACTCCAAGAGACCCAGTACTTC. The V and J genes are TRBV5-4 and TRBJ2-5; D remains unclear. Germline values: CDR1 SGHNT, CDR2 YYREEE (reference sequence). V shed 0 bases and J shed 1 base, with 10 bases lying between them. The CDR3 totals 15 residues.

V gene TRBV6-5 combines with J gene TRBJ1-2, with unresolved D. V gave up 0 bases and J gave up 4 bases, with 6 bases separating them. The CDR3 has 13 amino acids. CDR1 and CDR2 (germline): MNHEY, SVGAGI. CDR3 sequence (DNA): TGTGCCAGCAGTTACTCGAATGCCTATGGCTACACCTTC. This encodes CASSYSNAYGYTF.

Details on this clone: Within the sample, other DNA sequences also encode this same CDR3. The chain is built from TRBV4-3 and TRBJ2-1; no firm D call. V shed 4 bases and J shed 0 bases, with 7 bases lying between them. The germline gives CDR1 LGHNA, CDR2 YSLEER. The CDR3 is 14 residues long. The CDR3 region is CASSLRSSYNEQFF. Written as DNA, the CDR3 is TGCGCCAGCAGCCTTAGGAGCTCCTACAATGAGCAGTTCTTC.

The rearrangement links TRBV7-9 to TRBJ2-1, with 12 bases fitting TRBD2. V dropped 2 bases and J dropped 14; count of bases not matched to a gene: 10. Germline assignment: CDR1 SEHNR and CDR2 FQNEAQ (reference sequence). This CDR3 comprises 15 residues. This chain's CDR3 is CASSLSPSGGASEFF. The CDR3 DNA reads as TGTGCCAGCAGCTTATCCCCTAGCGGGGGGGCCTCGGAGTTCTTC.

The V call is TRBV29-1, the J call TRBJ1-1; weak D call: TRBD1 (5 bases). This CDR3 region has 13 residues. Germline V gene lookup returns CDR1 SQVTM and CDR2 ANQGSEA. The germline V and J ends were trimmed by 6 bases and 1 base, with 12 bases remaining between them. CDR3 DNA: TGCAGCGTGGTAATCACAGGGAACACTGAAGCTTTCTTT. Translated: CSVVITGNTEAFF.

In its sample, this clone was seen once. Other DNA sequences of this sample code for an identical CDR3. The V call is TRBV5-1, the J call TRBJ2-1; no clear D. V lost 0 bases to trimming and J lost 5 bases, with 9 bases between them. Germline V gene data show CDR1 as SGHRS and CDR2 as YFSETQ. This CDR3 spans 14 amino acids. The CDR3 DNA reads TGCGCCAGCAGCTTGGCCGGACCCAACAATGAGCAGTTCTTC. This encodes CASSLAGPNNEQFF. Full variable domain (outside the CDR3, taken from reference TRBV5-1 and TRBJ2-1): KAGVTQTPRYLIKTRGQQVTLSCSPISGHRSVSWYQQTPGQGLQFLFEYFSETQRNKGNFPGRFSGRQFSNSRSEMNVSTLELGDSALYLCASSLAGPNNEQFFGPGTRLTVL.

This clone was counted between two and nine times. V gene TRBV5-1 combines with J gene TRBJ1-3; D call uncertain. The CDR3 covers 16 residues. Germline CDR1 is SGHRS and CDR2 is YFSETQ. Trimming took off 1 base at V and 0 bases at J, with 11 bases between the two ends. The CDR3 is CASSLLSGFSGNTIYF. For the CDR3, the DNA is TGCGCCAGCAGCTTGCTCTCGGGGTTCTCTGGAAACACCATATATTTT. Based on the CDR3 plus reference TRBV5-1 and TRBJ1-3, the full variable domain is KAGVTQTPRYLIKTRGQQVTLSCSPISGHRSVSWYQQTPGQGLQFLFEYFSETQRNKGNFPGRFSGRQFSNSRSEMNVSTLELGDSALYLCASSLLSGFSGNTIYFGEGSWLTVV.